The 14 T cell receptor beta chains below all came from one sample that was sequenced in a study of cytomegalovirus exposure and HLA in healthy donors. 60 Vbeta and 13 Jbeta primers were used in PCR. Profiled with immunoSEQ multiplex PCR; TCRdb holds only in-frame clones, not every one. The sample consists of roughly 200,000 clones, 70% to 80% of them appearing once. Sequencing was done on a sample of PBMCs. These receptors were obtained from a middle-aged woman in good health and CMV-seronegative.

The V call is TRBV30, the J call TRBJ1-1, with 8 positions matching TRBD1. CDR3 length equals 12 residues. The V and J ends lost 3 bases and 7 bases, in that order; junction bases with no gene match: 4. The V gene's germline CDR1 is GTSNPN and CDR2 SVGIG (reference sequence). The CDR3 DNA reads TGTGCCTGGAGACAAGACAGGGGTGAAGCTTTCTTT. It codes for CAWRQDRGEAFF.

The gene calls are TRBV7-2 and TRBJ1-2, with D perhaps matching TRBD1 (6 bases). Germline V gene data show CDR1 as SGHTA and CDR2 as FQGNSA. Trimming took 4 bases from V and 4 from J, leaving 13 bases between them. The CDR3 length is 14 residues. CDR3 bases: TGTGCCAGCAGCTACAGGGACCCCGTCTATGGCTACACCTTC. This gives the protein CASSYRDPVYGYTF.

This chain connects TRBV7-8 to TRBJ1-3, with TRBD1 matching 10 bases. Trimming cost V 5 bases and J 2 bases; bases outside gene matches: 3. Germline V gene lookup returns CDR1 SGHVS and CDR2 FQNEAQ. The CDR3 spans 15 residues. The CDR3 here is CASSRGTGAGNTIYF. The CDR3 DNA reads as TGTGCCAGCAGCCGAGGGACAGGGGCTGGAAACACCATATATTTT.

This clone was observed a few times. The chain combines TRBV27 with TRBJ1-1; D might be TRBD1 (6 bases). Germline loops: CDR1 MNHEY, CDR2 SMNVEV (reference sequence). V was pared by 4 bases and J by 6 bases, with 18 bases between. The CDR3 contains 15 residues. The chain's CDR3 is CASSWGTGKVAEAFF. CDR3 nucleotide sequence: TGTGCCAGCAGTTGGGGAACAGGGAAGGTGGCTGAAGCTTTCTTT.

This chain joins TRBV11-2 and TRBJ2-1; no clear D. CDR3 length: 14 amino acids. Looked up from germline, CDR1 is SGHAT and CDR2 is FQNNGV. V lost 5 bases to trimming and J lost 10 bases, with 18 bases between them. Here the CDR3 DNA reads TGTGCCAGCAGCCTCCGTCCAGTGATAATCGAGCAGTTCTTC. Translating gives CASSLRPVIIEQFF.

The gene calls are TRBV28 and TRBJ2-2; unclear D gene. The CDR3 is made up of 13 amino acids. In germline, CDR1 is MDHEN, CDR2 SYDVKM. V shed 2 bases and J shed 5 bases, with 6 bases lying between them. The CDR3 DNA follows: TGTGCCAGCAGTTTAAGCGTAACCGGGGAGCTGTTTTTT. It specifies CASSLSVTGELFF. The variable domain in full, completed from reference TRBV28 and TRBJ2-2, reads DVKVTQSSRYLVKRTGEKVFLECVQDMDHENMFWYRQDPGLGLRLIYFSYDVKMKEKGDIPEGYSVSREKKERFSLILESASTNQTSMYLCASSLSVTGELFFGEGSRLTVL.

This clone was recorded once. The rearrangement links TRBV29-1 to TRBJ2-7, with 14 bases matching TRBD2. The germline gives CDR1 SQVTM, CDR2 ANQGSEA. The CDR3 covers 15 residues. With 6 bases clipped from V and 2 bases from J, the junction kept 6 bases outside the gene matches. The CDR3 region is CSVQGLAGETYEQYF. The CDR3 coding sequence is TGCAGCGTCCAGGGACTAGCGGGAGAGACCTACGAGCAGTACTTC.

The V and J genes are TRBV5-1 and TRBJ1-6; D may be TRBD1 (6 bases). This CDR3 is 18 amino acids long. With 0 bases removed from V and 0 bases from J, the gap between germline ends came to 13 bases. The germline CDR1 and CDR2 sequences are SGHRS and YFSETQ. The CDR3 reads CASSLDPQGSSYNSPLHF. The CDR3 DNA reads TGCGCCAGCAGCTTGGATCCCCAGGGGAGCTCCTATAATTCACCCCTCCACTTT.

V gene TRBV5-1 combines with J gene TRBJ1-2, with D hard to call. The CDR3 length is 12 residues. V lost 7 bases, J lost 4 bases, and 11 bases lay in between. CDR1 and CDR2 from the germline V gene are SGHRS and YFSETQ. The CDR3: CASGEASYGYTF. CDR3 nucleotide sequence: TGCGCCAGCGGGGAGGCAAGCTATGGCTACACCTTC.

The chain is built from TRBV2 and TRBJ1-1; D not resolved. V dropped 1 base and J dropped 7 bases, with 13 bases sitting between them. The germline V gene encodes CDR1 SNHLY and CDR2 FYNNEI. CDR3 length: 14 residues. This CDR3 reads CASSEGAVRDEAFF. DNA for the CDR3: TGTGCCAGCAGTGAAGGGGCAGTGCGGGATGAAGCTTTCTTT.

CDR3 loop: CASSLGTGLAGNTIYF. Written as DNA, the CDR3 is TGTGCCAGCAGCTTGGGGACAGGTTTGGCTGGAAACACCATATATTTT. The chain carries TRBV5-8 and TRBJ1-3; TRBD1 agrees at 7 bases. Per the germline V gene, CDR1 is SGHTS and CDR2 is YDEGEE. The CDR3 spans 16 residues. The J segment lost 2 bases and the V segment lost 0 bases, leaving 5 bases of the junction unmatched. Variable domain in full (rest from reference TRBV5-8 and TRBJ1-3): EAGVTQSPTHLIKTRGQQATLRCSPISGHTSVYWYQQALGLGLQFLLWYDEGEERNRGNFPPRFSGRQFPNYSSELNVNALELEDSALYLCASSLGTGLAGNTIYFGEGSWLTVV.

This clone showed up just a few times. The genes are TRBV4-3 and TRBJ2-1, with 10 nucleotides matching TRBD2. The CDR3 runs to 16 residues. The trim removed 0 bases at V and 2 bases at J, leaving 1 base unmatched. CDR1 and CDR2 (germline): LGHNA, YSLEER. The chain's CDR3 is CASSQELAGAYNEQFF. The CDR3, as DNA: TGCGCCAGCAGCCAAGAGCTAGCGGGAGCCTACAATGAGCAGTTCTTC.

This clone showed up just a few times. The chain combines TRBV7-9 with TRBJ2-3, with a possible D match to TRBD1 (5 bases). Per germline, CDR1 SEHNR and CDR2 FQNEAQ (reference sequence). V lost 1 base and J lost 4, with 6 bases in between. The length of the CDR3 is 13 residues. The CDR3 loop reads CASSLEGPDTQYF. In DNA, the CDR3 is TGTGCCAGCAGCTTAGAGGGGCCAGATACGCAGTATTTT.

V usage is TRBV7-9 and J usage is TRBJ2-1, with TRBD1 as a possible D gene (6 bases). CDR1 and CDR2 (germline): SEHNR, FQNEAQ (reference sequence). V lost 5 bases, J lost 9 bases, and 20 bases lay in between. This CDR3 spans 15 amino acids. The CDR3 nucleotides read TGTGCCAGCAGCCCATCAGGGGCGCGGCCCGCTGAGCAGTTCTTC. It is translated as CASSPSGARPAEQFF.